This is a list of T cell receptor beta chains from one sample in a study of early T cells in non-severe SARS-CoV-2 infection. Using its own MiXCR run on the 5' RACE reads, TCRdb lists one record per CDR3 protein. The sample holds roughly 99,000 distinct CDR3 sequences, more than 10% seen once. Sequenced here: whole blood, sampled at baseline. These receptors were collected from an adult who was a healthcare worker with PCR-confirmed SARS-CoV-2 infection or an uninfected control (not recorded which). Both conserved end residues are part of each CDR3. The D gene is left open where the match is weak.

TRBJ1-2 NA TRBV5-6 CASSQIVGGYTF
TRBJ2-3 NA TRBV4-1 CASSHGRRDQDTQYF
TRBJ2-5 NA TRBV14 CASSRRGGEETQYF
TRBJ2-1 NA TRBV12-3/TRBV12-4 CASSVGTPYNEQFF
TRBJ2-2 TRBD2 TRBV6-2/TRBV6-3 CASSYFSGRTNTGELFF
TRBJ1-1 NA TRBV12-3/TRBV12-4 CASSWVRDAFF
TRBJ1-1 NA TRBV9 CASSVARDNTEAFF
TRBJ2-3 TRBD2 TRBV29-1 CSVAYPGGTTDTQYF
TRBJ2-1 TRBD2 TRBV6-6 CASSYGLAGAQREQFF
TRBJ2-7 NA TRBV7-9 CASSLFREESEQYF
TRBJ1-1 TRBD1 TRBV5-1 CASRGTGPNTEAFF
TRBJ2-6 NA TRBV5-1 CASSRQGFGANVLTF
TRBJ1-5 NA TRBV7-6 CASSLQGGQPQHF
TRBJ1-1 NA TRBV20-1 CSARPRWGWNTEAFF
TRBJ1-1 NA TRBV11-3 CASSKTVNTEAFF
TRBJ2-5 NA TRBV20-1 CSASGGETQYF
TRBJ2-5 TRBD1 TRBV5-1 CASSPGQGGETQYF
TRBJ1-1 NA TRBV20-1 CSARVNTEAFF
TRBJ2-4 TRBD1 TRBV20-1 CSAPTGQGGNIQYF
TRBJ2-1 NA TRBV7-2 CASSPGRRSSYNEQFF
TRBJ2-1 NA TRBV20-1 CSAKGREQFF
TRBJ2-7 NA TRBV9 CASSAAPGPAYEQYF
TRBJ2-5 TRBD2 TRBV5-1 CASSRRTSGLAGGETQYF
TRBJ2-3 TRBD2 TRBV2 CASSVGTSGISDTQYF
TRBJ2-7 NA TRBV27 CASSLIGGSYEQYF
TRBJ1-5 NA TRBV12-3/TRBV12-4 CASSLRPSNQTQHF
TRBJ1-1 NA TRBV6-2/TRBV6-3 CASSYLQGPSNTEAFF
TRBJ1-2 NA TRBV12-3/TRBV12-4 CASTSSAGAHYGYTF
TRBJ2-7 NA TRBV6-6 CASSWPTGKEQYF
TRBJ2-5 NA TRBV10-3 CAISYRGQETQYF
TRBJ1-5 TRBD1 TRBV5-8 CASSFGTVRDQPQHF
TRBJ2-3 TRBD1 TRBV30 CASPGQGPDTQYF
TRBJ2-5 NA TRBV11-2 CASSLDRNGETQYF
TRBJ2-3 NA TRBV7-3 CASSPGVDTQYF
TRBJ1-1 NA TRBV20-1 CSARRTGAFYEAFF
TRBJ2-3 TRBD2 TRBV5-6 CASSLGLAGGPGTDTQYF
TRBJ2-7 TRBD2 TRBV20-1 CSASLSGGSYEQYF
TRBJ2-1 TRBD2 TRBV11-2 CASSSFSGSYNEQFF
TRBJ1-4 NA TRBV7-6 CASSPTLYSQNEKLFF
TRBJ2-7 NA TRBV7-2 CASSTPGQREQYF
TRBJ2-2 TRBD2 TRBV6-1 CASRRLARATGELFF
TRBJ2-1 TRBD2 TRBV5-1 CASSPGLGWNEQFF
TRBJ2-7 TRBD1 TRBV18 CASSFGQGAGDEQYF
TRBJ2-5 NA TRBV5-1 CASSGQPSQTQYF
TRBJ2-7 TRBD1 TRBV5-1 CASSFSGTGDEQYF
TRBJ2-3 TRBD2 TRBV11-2 CASSPVAGVGTDTQYF
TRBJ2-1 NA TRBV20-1 CSARAELGLSYNEQFF
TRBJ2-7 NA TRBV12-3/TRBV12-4 CASSQGSYEQYF
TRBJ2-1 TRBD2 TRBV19 CASSILYSAGVGNEQFF
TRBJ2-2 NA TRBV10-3 CALRRGLDTGELFF
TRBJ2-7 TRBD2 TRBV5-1 CASSLIAGALASYEQYF
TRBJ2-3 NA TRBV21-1 CASSTPIDRCASTDTQYF